Described below is a single TCR beta chain sequence and its context. Its matching antigen is unknown. CDR3 length: 16 residues. With 2 bases removed from V and 0 bases from J, the gap between germline ends came to 14 bases. CDR1 and CDR2 from the germline V gene are SGHRS and YFSETQ. The data belong to a study of CD8 T cells in ankylosing spondylitis. In making TCR beta libraries, quantitative 5'-RACE with molecular barcodes was used. TCRdb itself ran the 5' RACE reads through MiXCR, one entry per CDR3 protein. The data show about 480,000 distinct CDR3 sequences, roughly a sixth seen once. General observations from the study: Reactive arthritis synovial fluid and blood previously showed some of these motif variants. Researchers report that disease-linked clones proved CD8+ and relatively rare in peripheral blood. Researchers reportedly found disease-linked clones significantly enriched in matched ankylosing spondylitis synovial fluid. Characteristic of ankylosing spondylitis blood, it appeared, was a TCR beta motif comprising several highly homologous variants.

This chain connects TRBV5-1 to TRBJ1-1, with D perhaps TRBD1 (5 bases). This TCR was recovered from a male donor with ankylosing spondylitis. Sequenced sample: blood, either unsorted or a sorted T cell fraction (not recorded which). The chain's CDR3 is CASSFSQGAVNTEAFF. CDR3 coding DNA: TGCGCCAGCAGCTTTTCCCAGGGTGCGGTGAACACTGAAGCTTTCTTT.